This TCR beta chain is from a study of blood T cell repertoires in COVID-19 (TCRdb year 2020). Describing the broader study: Collaborator samples came from the United States, Italy and Spain and covered acute and convalescent phases of COVID-19. The material from the prospective study consisted of cDNA or gDNA derived from T cells, B-cell-depleted T cells, or PBMCs. Subjects who had been exposed to COVID-19, were actively infected with it, or had recovered from it provided the deeply sampled blood TCRbeta repertoires that made up the dataset. A freely available public database, intended as a resource for researchers studying the immune response to SARS-CoV-2, is where the repertoires were released. The samples were drawn from the first 160 participants of the ongoing ImmuneRACE study and from 1,254 subjects provided by 6 global collaborators. Nearly every sample came with metadata listing a de-identified subject ID, COVID-19 status, age in years and sex. HLA class I and class II types, where available, came from metadata supplied by the sample provider rather than from assay-based typing. Paper-wide results and their limitations: The amount of clinical and demographic metadata varied by source and participant and was provided uncurated.

TCRbeta CDR3 regions were amplified from genomic DNA using the immunoSEQ Assay, a bias-controlled multiplex PCR. The published analysis was carried out like this. The number of nucleated cells in each sample was estimated from the amplification of reference gene primers within the assay. Sequence reads were collapsed and filtered to measure the absolute abundance of every unique TCRbeta CDR3 rearrangement. For each sample, productive Simpson clonality was calculated by taking the square root of Simpson's diversity index across productive rearrangements. The immuneACCESS repertoire file appears here via TCRdb, limited to in-frame rearrangements. These files lack a portion of the clones; in checked studies, under half of the deficit traces to unresolved V genes, and the cause of the others is not known. Clone size and V and J calls were adopted from that table, with D and trimming inferred from the DNA. Across this sample there are around 310,000 clones, with 89% seen only once. The ten largest clonotypes hold roughly a tenth of the sample.

Here V drops 5 bases and J drops 8 bases, and the junction holds 13 bases not matched to any gene. From the cysteine up to the phenylalanine, the CDR3 has a length of 16 residues. Only the CDR3 region is kept as DNA, spanning 48 bases read in frame from base 1. Taken from the germline V gene, the CDR1 and CDR2 loops are SGHTA and FQGNSA. Enrolling through a virtual design, the prospective study's participants ranged in age from roughly 18 to 89 years and lived across 24 United States geographic areas. In the prospective study, cohorts were assigned on the basis of participant-reported clinical history obtained from a screening survey and a study questionnaire. ImmuneRACE Cohort 3 recovered participants were defined by two consecutive negative NP/OP PCR tests, healthcare professional clearance, or symptom resolution. Mobile phlebotomists in the prospective study collected whole blood, serum and a nasopharyngeal or oropharyngeal swab from every participant. Participants in the prospective study had the option to provide additional blood draws and questionnaires over a roughly 2-month period. Blood samples from the prospective study were shipped frozen or at room temperature prior to DNA extraction.

As for this clone: Its cognate antigen has yet to be identified. Base qualities are not provided; no much larger clone lies one nucleotide away.

The TCR comes from a woman in her twenties or thirties who had recovered from COVID-19. Sequenced material: PBMCs or T cells enriched from blood (not recorded which). The rearranged chain carries TRBV7-2 and TRBJ1-4, with 8 bases aligning to TRBD1. Here is the DNA: TGTGCCAGCAGCGACTCGAGACAGGGGTTAAGGGAAAAACTGTTTTTT. Translated, this gives CASSDSRQGLREKLFF.